Each of the 3 T cell receptor beta chains below was sequenced from the same sample in a study of preoperative IRX-2 immunotherapy in early breast cancer. Clones were read by immunoSEQ multiplex PCR, and TCRdb kept only the in-frame ones, dropping some. The profile shows roughly 57,000 clones, approximately 94% of them singletons. Documented treatment: preoperative locoregional IRX-2 cytokine immunotherapy. Specimen collection occurred from a patient treated with IRX-2 immunotherapy. Every receptor here comes from a human donor with breast cancer.

The chain is built from TRBV6-5 and TRBJ1-6; a weak D match, TRBD1 (5 bases). Deletions cut 5 bases from V and 11 bases from J, with 16 bases between. The CDR3 has 14 residues. From germline, CDR1 is MNHEY and CDR2 SVGAGI. In nucleotides, the CDR3 is TGTGCCAGCAGTCGTGGGGGGGGGAAAACACCCCTCCACTTT. Amino acid sequence: CASSRGGGKTPLHF.

The chain is built from TRBV5-1 and TRBJ2-3; D gene ambiguous. The CDR3 contains 13 residues. V lost 4 bases to trimming and J lost 6 bases, with 12 bases between them. Per germline, CDR1 SGHRS and CDR2 YFSETQ. In DNA, the CDR3 is TGCGCCAGCAGCAATCCGGGCGCGGATACGCAGTATTTT. Its protein product is CASSNPGADTQYF.

The chain combines TRBV12-5 with TRBJ2-1; D not certain. Germline V lookup: CDR1 LGHNT, CDR2 FRNRAP. V was trimmed by 2 bases and J by 5 bases, leaving 7 bases between them. The CDR3 is 13 amino acids. CDR3 bases: TGTGCTAGTGGTTTGCGACCAAACAATGAGCAGTTCTTC. This sequence encodes CASGLRPNNEQFF.